The present TCR beta chain was sequenced within a study of CD8 T cells in ankylosing spondylitis. Scientists made TCR beta libraries using quantitative 5'-RACE with molecular barcodes. TCRdb recomputed calls from the 5' RACE reads with MiXCR, one row per CDR3 protein. The table includes more than 500,000 distinct CDR3 sequences, about 5% detected once. Findings and caveats of the study: In ankylosing spondylitis blood, a motif of 7 to 9 highly homologous TCR beta variants appeared characteristic. Disease-linked clones had a CD8+ phenotype and relatively low frequency in peripheral blood. Earlier authors reported some of these motif variants in reactive arthritis synovial fluid and blood. As reported, disease-linked clones showed significant enrichment in matched ankylosing spondylitis synovial fluid.

The CDR3 loop spans 15 amino acids. Trimming took 3 bases from V and 11 from J, leaving 23 bases between them. Germline assignment: CDR1 LGHNA and CDR2 YSLEER. This clonotype was picked up many times. Its antigen is as yet unknown. V gene TRBV4-3 combines with J gene TRBJ2-7, with D tentatively TRBD1 (5 bases). This receptor was obtained from a male donor with ankylosing spondylitis. Sequencing used blood, either unsorted or a sorted T cell fraction (not recorded which). CDR3 protein: CASSQEILTAYKKYF. In DNA form, the CDR3 reads TGCGCCAGCAGCCAGGAGATCTTGACAGCCTACAAAAAGTACTTC.